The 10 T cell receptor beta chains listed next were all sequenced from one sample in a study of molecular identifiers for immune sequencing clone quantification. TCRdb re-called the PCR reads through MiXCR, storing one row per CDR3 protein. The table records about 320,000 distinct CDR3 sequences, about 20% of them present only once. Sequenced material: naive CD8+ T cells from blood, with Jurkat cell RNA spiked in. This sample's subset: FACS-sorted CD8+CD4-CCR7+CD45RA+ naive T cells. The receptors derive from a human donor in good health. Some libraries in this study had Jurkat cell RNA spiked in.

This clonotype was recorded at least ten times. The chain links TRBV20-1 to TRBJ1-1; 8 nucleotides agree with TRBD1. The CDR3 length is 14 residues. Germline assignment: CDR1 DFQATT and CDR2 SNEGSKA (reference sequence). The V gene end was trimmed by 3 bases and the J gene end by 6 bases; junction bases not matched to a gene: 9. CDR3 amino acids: CSARGRTGRAEAFF. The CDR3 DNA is TGCAGTGCTAGGGGGAGGACAGGGCGCGCTGAAGCTTTCTTT.

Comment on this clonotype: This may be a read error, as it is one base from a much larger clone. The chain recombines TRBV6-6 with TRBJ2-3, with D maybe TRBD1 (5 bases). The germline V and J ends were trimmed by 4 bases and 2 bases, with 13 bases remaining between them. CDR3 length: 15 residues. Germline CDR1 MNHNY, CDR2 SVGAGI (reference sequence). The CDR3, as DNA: TGTGCCAGCAGTTGCGTTGGCAGGGCCACAGATACGCAGTATTTT. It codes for CASSCVGRATDTQYF.

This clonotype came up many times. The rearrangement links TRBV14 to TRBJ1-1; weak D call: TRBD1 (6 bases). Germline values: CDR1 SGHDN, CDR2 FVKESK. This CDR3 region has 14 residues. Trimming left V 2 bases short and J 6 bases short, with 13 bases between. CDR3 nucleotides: TGTGCCAGCAGCCAATCCGGGGGGGGCGCTGAAGCTTTCTTT. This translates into CASSQSGGGAEAFF.

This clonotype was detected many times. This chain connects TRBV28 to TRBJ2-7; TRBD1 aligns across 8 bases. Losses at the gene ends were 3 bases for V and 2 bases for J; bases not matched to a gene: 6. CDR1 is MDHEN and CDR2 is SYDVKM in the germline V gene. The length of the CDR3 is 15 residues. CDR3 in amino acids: CASSFRDRSPYEQYF. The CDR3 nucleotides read TGTGCCAGCAGTTTCCGGGACAGGAGCCCCTACGAGCAGTACTTC.

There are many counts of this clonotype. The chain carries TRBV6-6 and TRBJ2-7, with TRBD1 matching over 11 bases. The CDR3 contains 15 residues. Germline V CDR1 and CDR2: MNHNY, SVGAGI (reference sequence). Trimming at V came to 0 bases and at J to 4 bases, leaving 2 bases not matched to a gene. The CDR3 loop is CASSYSGTGGYEQYF. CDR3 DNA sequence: TGTGCCAGCAGTTACTCCGGGACAGGGGGGTACGAGCAGTACTTC.

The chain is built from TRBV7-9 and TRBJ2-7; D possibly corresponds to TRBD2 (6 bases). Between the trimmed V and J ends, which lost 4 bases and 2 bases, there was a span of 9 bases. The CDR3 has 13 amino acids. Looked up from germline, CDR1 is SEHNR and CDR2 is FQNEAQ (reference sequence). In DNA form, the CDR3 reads TGTGCCAGCAGCTGGGGACTCACCTACGAGCAGTACTTC. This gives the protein CASSWGLTYEQYF. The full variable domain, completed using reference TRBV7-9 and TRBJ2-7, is DTGVSQNPRHKITKRGQNVTFRCDPISEHNRLYWYRQTLGQGPEFLTYFQNEAQLEKSRLLSDRFSAERPKGSFSTLEIQRTEQGDSAMYLCASSWGLTYEQYFGPGTRLTVT.

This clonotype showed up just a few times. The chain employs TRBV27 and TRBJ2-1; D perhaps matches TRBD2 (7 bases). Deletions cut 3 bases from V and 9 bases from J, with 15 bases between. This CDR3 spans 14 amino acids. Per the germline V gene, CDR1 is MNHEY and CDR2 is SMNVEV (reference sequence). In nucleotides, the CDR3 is TGTGCCAGCAGTTTTGTGGGGGGGCTCGGTGAGCAGTTCTTC. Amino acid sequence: CASSFVGGLGEQFF.

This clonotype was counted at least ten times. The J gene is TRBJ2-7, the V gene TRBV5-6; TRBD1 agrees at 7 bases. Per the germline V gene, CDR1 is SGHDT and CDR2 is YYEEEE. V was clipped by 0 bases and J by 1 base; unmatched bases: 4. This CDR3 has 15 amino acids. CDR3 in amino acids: CASSLGGQVSYEQYF. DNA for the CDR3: TGTGCCAGCAGCTTGGGCGGACAGGTATCCTACGAGCAGTACTTC.

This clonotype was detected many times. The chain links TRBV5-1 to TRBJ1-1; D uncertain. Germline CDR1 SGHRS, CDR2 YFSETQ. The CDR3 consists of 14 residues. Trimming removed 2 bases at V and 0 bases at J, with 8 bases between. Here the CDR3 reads CASSFDILNTEAFF. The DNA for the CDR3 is TGCGCCAGCAGCTTTGACATATTGAACACTGAAGCTTTCTTT.

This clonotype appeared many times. For the CDR3, the DNA is TGTGCCAGCACGAGTTTACAAGAGGGCTCTGGGGCCAACGTCCTGACTTTC. It is translated as CASTSLQEGSGANVLTF. This sequence joins TRBV28 and TRBJ2-6, with D perhaps matching TRBD2 (5 bases). CDR3 length: 17 residues. V lost 7 bases to trimming and J lost 0 bases, with 16 bases between them. Germline V gives CDR1 MDHEN, CDR2 SYDVKM.